The T cell receptor beta chain described here comes from a study of blood T cell repertoires in COVID-19. About the study: Acute and convalescent COVID-19 specimens originated in the United States, Italy and Spain.

As originally analysed: Reference gene primer amplification gave estimated nucleated cell counts. TCRdb's copy holds only in-frame clones and misses some; the assay was immunoSEQ multiplex PCR. V, J and clone size are those of that table, while D and trimming were read from the DNA. Of some 150,000 clones in the sample, more than 85% were seen once. The CDR3 is 15 residues long. Trimming shortened V by 4 bases and J by 5 bases, and 14 bases separated the two germline ends. CDR1 is SNHLY and CDR2 is FYNNEI in the germline V gene. The gene calls are TRBV2 and TRBJ1-4, with D possibly TRBD1 on 5 matching bases. This TCR was recovered from a human donor in a cohort sampled during active COVID-19. Material for sequencing was peripheral blood. The DNA for the CDR3 is TGTGCCAGCAGTGCAACTGGGGCTAGGAATGAAAAACTGTTTTTT. It encodes CASSATGARNEKLFF. Filled out from reference TRBV2 and TRBJ1-4, the complete variable domain reads EPEVTQTPSHQVTQMGQEVILRCVPISNHLYFYWYRQILGQKVEFLVSFYNNEISEKSEIFDDQFSVERPDGSNFTLKIRSTKLEDSAMYFCASSATGARNEKLFFGSGTQLSVL.